The 23 T cell receptor beta chains below were found in one sample sequenced in a study of T cell changes during pregnancy in multiple sclerosis. The repertoire was sequenced with immunoSEQ multiplex PCR; TCRdb's copy has only in-frame clones and lacks some. The sample gives roughly 42,000 clones, about 88% of which show up once; 1.2% is in the top ten. Sequenced here: CD4+ T cells from peripheral blood mononuclear cells, sampled in the second trimester of pregnancy. These receptors all stem from a female donor with multiple sclerosis, enrolled in a pregnancy study.

The chain joins TRBV29-1 to TRBJ2-3; TRBD2 aligns across 8 bases. Trimming at V came to 6 bases and at J to 3 bases, leaving 5 bases not matched to a gene. Germline assignment: CDR1 SQVTM and CDR2 ANQGSEA. This CDR3 spans 13 amino acids. As DNA, the CDR3 is TGCAGCGTAGCCCCTAGCGGGACAGATACGCAGTATTTT. It is translated as CSVAPSGTDTQYF.

The V call is TRBV5-1, the J call TRBJ2-3; tentative D call: TRBD2 (5 bases). CDR1 and CDR2 from the germline V gene are SGHRS and YFSETQ. The CDR3 sequence is 14 residues long. V was clipped by 5 bases and J by 2 bases, with 12 bases between them. In nucleotides, the CDR3 is TGCGCCAGCAGGTTGTGGAGGAACACAGATACGCAGTATTTT. Protein sequence: CASRLWRNTDTQYF.

The chain is built from TRBV30 and TRBJ2-5, with D perhaps matching TRBD2 (6 bases). The V gene lost 3 bases and the J gene lost 5 bases, with 13 bases spanning the gap. Looked up from germline, CDR1 is GTSNPN and CDR2 is SVGIG (reference sequence). This CDR3 is 13 amino acids long. In DNA form, the CDR3 reads TGTGCCTGGAGCGCTGGGGGGAGGGAGACCCAGTACTTC. Translation: CAWSAGGRETQYF.

V and J are TRBV28 and TRBJ2-2; 7 bases match TRBD2. The CDR3 spans 14 residues. Germline CDR1 MDHEN, CDR2 SYDVKM. The ends lost 3 bases at V and 6 bases at J; junction bases unmatched: 4. This CDR3 reads CASSLGGYPGELFF. The CDR3 nucleotides read TGTGCCAGCAGTTTGGGGGGGTACCCCGGGGAGCTGTTTTTT.

The chain joins TRBV28 to TRBJ2-7, with 10 bases lining up with TRBD2. The CDR3 runs to 16 residues. J gave up 3 bases and V 2 bases, and 7 bases lay outside the gene matches. The germline V gene has CDR1 MDHEN and CDR2 SYDVKM. This CDR3 is CASSLGASGGFYEQYF. The CDR3 DNA reads TGTGCCAGCAGTTTAGGGGCTAGCGGGGGATTCTACGAGCAGTACTTC.

The chain joins TRBV29-1 to TRBJ2-1; D unclear. Trimming cost V 3 bases and J 6 bases, with 9 bases left between them. CDR3 size: 12 residues. Germline CDR1 is SQVTM and CDR2 is ANQGSEA. The CDR3 bases are TGCAGCGTTGACTTCGACTTCAATGAGCAGTTCTTC. As protein: CSVDFDFNEQFF.

V and J are TRBV6-5 and TRBJ2-3; D perhaps matches TRBD2 (5 bases). This CDR3 has 11 amino acids. Trimming took off 2 bases at V and 11 bases at J, with 8 bases between the two ends. Germline V gene sequence: CDR1 MNHEY, CDR2 SVGAGI. The CDR3 reads CASSYRDGQYF. CDR3 nucleotide sequence: TGTGCCAGCAGTTACCGGGATGGGCAGTATTTT.

This clone was seen a few times. The CDR3 region has the DNA TGTGCCAGCAGCTCCAGCGGACTAGCGGGAGTGTACTTC. This encodes CASSSSGLAGVYF. The J gene is TRBJ2-7, the V gene TRBV7-9; 13 nucleotides align to TRBD2. V shed 4 bases, J shed 12 bases, and the junction held 6 bases outside the gene matches. CDR1 SEHNR and CDR2 FQNEAQ come from the germline V gene (reference sequence). The CDR3 is made up of 13 amino acids.

Remarks on this clone: An end of the junction does not agree with germline; a read error may underlie this. The V gene is TRBV27, the J gene TRBJ2-7; 8 positions match TRBD1. Germline CDR1 MNHEY, CDR2 SMNVEV (reference sequence). CDR3 length: 14 amino acids. The CDR3 DNA follows: TGTGCCAGCAGTCCCACCCCAGGGGGCTACGCGCAGTACTTC. Its translation is CASSPTPGGYAQYF.

The chain has TRBV30 and TRBJ2-3; perhaps TRBD2 as D (6 bases). V was shortened by 5 bases and J by 1 base, with 10 bases between the two germline ends. The CDR3 has 13 residues. Germline V lookup: CDR1 GTSNPN, CDR2 SVGIG (reference sequence). The CDR3, as DNA: TGTGCCTGGCAGTCTAGCGGCACAGATACGCAGTATTTT. Its protein product is CAWQSSGTDTQYF.

The chain carries TRBV15 and TRBJ2-7; 7 bases map to TRBD1. In germline, CDR1 is LNHNV, CDR2 YYDKDF (reference sequence). V gave up 0 bases and J gave up 5 bases; unmatched junction bases: 7. This CDR3 has 15 residues. The DNA of the CDR3 is TGTGCCACCAGCAGAGAAAGGACAGGAAACCACGAGCAGTACTTC. It codes for CATSRERTGNHEQYF. Together with reference TRBV15 and TRBJ2-7, the CDR3 gives the full variable domain: DAMVIQNPRYQVTQFGKPVTLSCSQTLNHNVMYWYQQKSSQAPKLLFHYYDKDFNNEADTPDNFQSRRPNTSFCFLDIRSPGLGDTAMYLCATSRERTGNHEQYFGPGTRLTVT.

This rearrangement joins TRBV6-1 to TRBJ2-3; D not certain. The CDR3 is made up of 12 amino acids. V was trimmed by 3 bases and J by 6 bases, leaving 7 bases between them. CDR1 MNHNS and CDR2 SASEGT come from the germline V gene. This CDR3 reads CASSELRDTQYF. The CDR3 DNA follows: TGTGCCAGCAGTGAGTTGAGGGATACGCAGTATTTT.

The chain joins TRBV19 to TRBJ1-5; 7 bases match TRBD1. The CDR3 has 14 amino acids. Germline loops: CDR1 LNHDA, CDR2 SQIVND (reference sequence). Germline trimming cut 4 bases from V and 6 bases from J; bases unmatched to any gene: 6. The CDR3 protein is CASSTDRVTQPQHF. CDR3 coding DNA: TGTGCCAGTAGTACTGACAGGGTGACTCAGCCCCAGCATTTT.

The V call is TRBV7-6, the J call TRBJ2-5; weak D call: TRBD2 (6 bases). This CDR3 is built from 16 residues. CDR1 is SGHVS, CDR2 FNYEAQ, per germline. Trimming removed 5 bases at V and 4 bases at J, with 20 bases between. The DNA of the CDR3 is TGTGCCAGCAGCCCCGGCCCCCCGGGACTCACAGAGACCCAGTACTTC. It yields the protein CASSPGPPGLTETQYF.

The chain employs TRBV28 and TRBJ1-2, with 8 nucleotides matching TRBD1. Trimming cost V 1 base and J 7 bases; bases outside gene matches: 5. This CDR3 region has 14 residues. Germline V gene sequence: CDR1 MDHEN, CDR2 SYDVKM. This CDR3 reads CASSLSGQGGGYTF. The CDR3 nucleotides are TGTGCCAGCAGTTTATCCGGACAGGGAGGTGGCTACACCTTC.

The rearrangement links TRBV7-9 to TRBJ2-3, with 14 bases identical to TRBD2. Trimming took 5 bases from V and 3 from J; bases not matched to a gene: 7. The CDR3 is 17 residues long. Germline V gene lookup returns CDR1 SEHNR and CDR2 FQNEAQ (reference sequence). CDR3 coding DNA: TGTGCCAGCAGCCAACTCGGGACTAGCGGGAGTACAGATACGCAGTATTTT. This gives the protein CASSQLGTSGSTDTQYF.

J is TRBJ2-2 and V is TRBV5-6, with TRBD1 as a possible D gene (6 bases). Per germline, CDR1 SGHDT and CDR2 YYEEEE. The V end was cut by 4 bases, the J end by 5 bases, with 15 bases between. This CDR3 has 15 amino acids. DNA of the CDR3: TGTGCCAGCAGCCCGGCAGGGGTTGGAACCGGGGAGCTGTTTTTT. Translation gives CASSPAGVGTGELFF.

The chain employs TRBV4-3 and TRBJ2-2; D is perhaps TRBD2 (6 bases). Germline V gives CDR1 LGHNA, CDR2 YSLEER. The CDR3 is 14 residues long. V lost 4 bases and J lost 7, with 13 bases in between. In DNA, the CDR3 is TGCGCCAGCAGCCCTGACTGGAGGGGCGGGGAGCTGTTTTTT. Protein sequence: CASSPDWRGGELFF.

This chain joins TRBV5-1 and TRBJ2-3, with D perhaps TRBD2 (6 bases). Germline assignment: CDR1 SGHRS and CDR2 YFSETQ. Between the trimmed V and J ends, which lost 1 base and 3 bases, there was a span of 18 bases. The CDR3 is made up of 17 amino acids. The CDR3 here is CASSLRGREGRTDTQYF. CDR3 in DNA: TGCGCCAGCAGCTTGAGGGGCCGCGAGGGGAGGACAGATACGCAGTATTTT.

V is TRBV7-2 and J is TRBJ1-2; D perhaps matches TRBD1 (6 bases). CDR3 length equals 18 residues. Germline V gives CDR1 SGHTA, CDR2 FQGNSA. V was trimmed by 2 bases and J by 0 bases, leaving 19 bases between them. The chain's CDR3 is CASSLLPGHSFSNYGYTF. The DNA of the CDR3 is TGTGCCAGCAGCTTATTGCCGGGACACTCCTTTTCTAACTATGGCTACACCTTC.

The chain uses TRBV11-2 and TRBJ2-7; TRBD2 aligns across 9 bases. Per germline, CDR1 SGHAT and CDR2 FQNNGV. The CDR3 extends over 15 amino acids. J lost 4 bases, V lost 1 base, and 5 bases had no gene match. The CDR3 is CASSLVTSGRYEQYF. The CDR3 nucleotides read TGTGCCAGCAGCTTAGTGACTAGCGGACGATACGAGCAGTACTTC.

The V call is TRBV7-9, the J call TRBJ2-5; 15 nucleotides match TRBD2. Germline CDR1 and CDR2: SEHNR and FQNEAQ (reference sequence). J lost 5 bases, V lost 5 bases, and 15 bases had no gene match. The CDR3 extends over 19 amino acids. The CDR3 sequence: CASSVNPGTSGRYWETQYF. In nucleotides, the CDR3 is TGTGCCAGCAGCGTAAACCCTGGGACTAGCGGGAGGTATTGGGAGACCCAGTACTTC.

The chain couples TRBV28 to TRBJ2-7; 13 bases match TRBD2. The CDR3 is 16 residues long. V lost 7 bases to trimming and J lost 4 bases; unmatched junction nucleotides: 10. Germline V gene lookup returns CDR1 MDHEN and CDR2 SYDVKM. In nucleotides, the CDR3 is TGTGCCAGCAACCTCCCAGGACTAGCGGGAGTGTACGAGCAGTACTTC. It encodes CASNLPGLAGVYEQYF.